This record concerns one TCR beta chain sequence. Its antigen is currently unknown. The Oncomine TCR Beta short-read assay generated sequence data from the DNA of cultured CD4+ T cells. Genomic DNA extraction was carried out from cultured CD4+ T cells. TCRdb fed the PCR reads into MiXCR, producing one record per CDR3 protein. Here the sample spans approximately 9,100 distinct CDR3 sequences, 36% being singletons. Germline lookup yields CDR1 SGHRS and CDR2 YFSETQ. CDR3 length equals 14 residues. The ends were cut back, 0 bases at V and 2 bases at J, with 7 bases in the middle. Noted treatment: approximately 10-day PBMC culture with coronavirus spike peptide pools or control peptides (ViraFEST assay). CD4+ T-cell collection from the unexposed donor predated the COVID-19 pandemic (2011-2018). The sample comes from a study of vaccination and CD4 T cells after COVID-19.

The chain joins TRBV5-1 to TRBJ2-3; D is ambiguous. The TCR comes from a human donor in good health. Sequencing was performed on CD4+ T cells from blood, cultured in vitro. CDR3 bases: TGCGCCAGCAGCTTGGAACATAACACAGATACGCAGTATTTT. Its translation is CASSLEHNTDTQYF.